The present T cell receptor beta chain was sequenced within a study of blood T cell repertoires in COVID-19. The overall study: T cells, B-cell-depleted T cells, or PBMCs supplied cDNA or gDNA.

The V and J ends lost 0 bases and 5 bases respectively, with 17 bases between them. CDR3 length: 16 residues. Per the germline V gene, CDR1 is SGHRS and CDR2 is YFSETQ. Per the study methods: Amplification of reference gene primers was used by the study to estimate nucleated cell counts. The data were produced by immunoSEQ multiplex PCR, yet TCRdb's version contains in-frame clones alone and is incomplete. That table gives V, J and clone size, and the DNA gave D and trimming. The table shows about 150,000 clones, with more than 80% occurring only once. The source of this sequence is a man between 60 and 70 years old with acute or convalescent COVID-19. This chain connects TRBV5-1 to TRBJ2-5, with D maybe TRBD2 (6 bases). Sequences were obtained from peripheral blood. The CDR3 DNA reads as TGCGCCAGCAGCTTGGTCGGGGGAAGGGGTATTGAGACCCAGTACTTC. Residues: CASSLVGGRGIETQYF. The whole variable domain, remainder taken from reference TRBV5-1 and TRBJ2-5, is KAGVTQTPRYLIKTRGQQVTLSCSPISGHRSVSWYQQTPGQGLQFLFEYFSETQRNKGNFPGRFSGRQFSNSRSEMNVSTLELGDSALYLCASSLVGGRGIETQYFGPGTRLLVL.